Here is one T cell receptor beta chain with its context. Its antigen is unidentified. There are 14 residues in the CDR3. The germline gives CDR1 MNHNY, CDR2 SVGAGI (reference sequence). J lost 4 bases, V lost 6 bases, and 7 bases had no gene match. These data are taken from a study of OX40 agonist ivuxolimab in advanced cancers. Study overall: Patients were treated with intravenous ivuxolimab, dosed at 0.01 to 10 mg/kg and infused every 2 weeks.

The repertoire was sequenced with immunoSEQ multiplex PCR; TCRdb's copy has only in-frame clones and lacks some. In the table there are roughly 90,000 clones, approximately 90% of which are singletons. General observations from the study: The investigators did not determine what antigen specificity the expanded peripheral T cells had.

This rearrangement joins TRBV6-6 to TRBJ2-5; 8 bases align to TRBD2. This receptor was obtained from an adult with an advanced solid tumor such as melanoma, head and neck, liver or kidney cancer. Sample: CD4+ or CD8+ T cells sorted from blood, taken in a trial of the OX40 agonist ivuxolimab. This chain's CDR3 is CASSRGGTGETQYF. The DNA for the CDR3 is TGTGCCAGCAGCCGCGGGGGGACCGGAGAGACCCAGTACTTC.